This T cell receptor beta chain was obtained from a study of molecular identifiers for immune sequencing clone quantification. Broader study findings: Highly expanded clones may be undercounted when identical TCR molecules share barcodes.

In preparing bulk TCR libraries, previously described methods and listed TCR primers were used. TCRdb used MiXCR to reprocess the PCR reads, holding one entry per CDR3 protein. Of 550,000 to 750,000 distinct CDR3 sequences in the sample, just under 20% are singletons; the top ten hold 0.75% to 0.95%. With 3 bases removed from V and 6 bases from J, the gap between germline ends came to 12 bases. This CDR3 is 14 amino acids long. Germline CDR1 LGHNA, CDR2 YSLEER. The sample holds a few counts of this clonotype. Its antigen is as yet unknown. Investigators produced naive CD8 libraries from 20,000 to 1,000,000 sorted cells, drawing on 10%, 30% or 50% RNA. Naive CD8 T cells underwent sorting with the CD8+CD4-CCR7+CD45RA+ definition.

Material: naive CD8+ T cells from blood, with Jurkat cell RNA spiked in. This sample's subset: FACS-sorted CD8+CD4-CCR7+CD45RA+ naive T cells. This clonotype was sampled from a human donor in good health. Some libraries in this study had Jurkat cell RNA spiked in. The rearrangement joins TRBV4-3 to TRBJ2-1; TRBD1 or TRBD2 may be the D gene (5 bases each). The CDR3 nucleotides read TGCGCCAGCAGCCACCCGGGACGCCTCAATGAGCAGTTCTTC. Translation: CASSHPGRLNEQFF.